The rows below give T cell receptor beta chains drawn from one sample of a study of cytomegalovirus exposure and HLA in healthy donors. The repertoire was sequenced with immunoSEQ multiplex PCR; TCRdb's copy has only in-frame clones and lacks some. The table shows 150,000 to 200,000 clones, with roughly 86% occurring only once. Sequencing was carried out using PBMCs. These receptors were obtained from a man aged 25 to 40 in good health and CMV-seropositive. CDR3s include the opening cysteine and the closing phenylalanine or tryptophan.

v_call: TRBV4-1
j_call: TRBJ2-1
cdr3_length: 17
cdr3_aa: CASSQDSGLVIYNEQFF

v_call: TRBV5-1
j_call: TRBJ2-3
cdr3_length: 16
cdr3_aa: CASSQTSGGSTDTQYF

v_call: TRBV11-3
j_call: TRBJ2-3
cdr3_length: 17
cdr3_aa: CASSLGAGGLSGDTQYF

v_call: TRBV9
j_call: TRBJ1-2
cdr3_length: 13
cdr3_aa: CASSPTDRYGYTF

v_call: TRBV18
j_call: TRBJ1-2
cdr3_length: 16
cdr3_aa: CASSPPSTGGFLGYTF

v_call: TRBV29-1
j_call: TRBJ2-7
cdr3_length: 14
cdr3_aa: CSVEDQAGGYEQYF

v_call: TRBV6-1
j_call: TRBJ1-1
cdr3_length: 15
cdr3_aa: CASGPGGSGSTEAFF

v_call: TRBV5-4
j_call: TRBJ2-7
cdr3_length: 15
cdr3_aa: CASSLGGVGSYEQYF

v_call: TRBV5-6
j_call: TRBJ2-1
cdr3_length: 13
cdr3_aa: CASSGPLAGEQFF

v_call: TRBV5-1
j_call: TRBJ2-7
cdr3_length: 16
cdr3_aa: CASSFYQGQGADEQYF

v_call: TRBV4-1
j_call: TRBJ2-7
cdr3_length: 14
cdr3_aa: CASSQVAVTYEQYF

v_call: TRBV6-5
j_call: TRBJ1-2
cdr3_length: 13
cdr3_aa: CASSRLQESGYTF

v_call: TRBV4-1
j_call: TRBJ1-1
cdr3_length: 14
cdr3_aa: CASSQQGANTEAFF

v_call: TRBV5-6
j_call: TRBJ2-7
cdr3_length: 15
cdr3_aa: CASSSRYPPEYEQYF